This TCR beta chain was recorded in a study of early T cells in non-severe SARS-CoV-2 infection. Study context: Sequencing of bulk RNA from unsorted whole blood was done, without chain pairing.

Researchers tagged individual cDNA molecules with unique molecular identifiers. TCRdb ran MiXCR on the 5' RACE reads and lists one entry per CDR3 protein. The sample has about 70,000 distinct CDR3 sequences, approximately 14% seen once. The CDR3 spans 17 residues. Trimming removed 0 bases from V and 0 bases from J, with 15 bases in between. CDR1 and CDR2 (germline): DFQATT, SNEGSKA (reference sequence). This TCR derives from an adult who was a healthcare worker with PCR-confirmed SARS-CoV-2 infection or an uninfected control (not recorded which). The material was whole blood, obtained at baseline. This chain links TRBV20-1 with TRBJ2-1; the D gene is possibly TRBD2 (6 bases). Here the CDR3 reads CSARDLFTGVSYNEQFF. The CDR3 DNA sequence: TGCAGTGCTAGAGATCTGTTTACGGGAGTCTCCTACAATGAGCAGTTCTTC.